Included here is one T cell receptor (beta chain) sequence, with context. The antigen remains unidentified. These data originate in a study of OX40 agonist ivuxolimab in advanced cancers. Study details: Among those enrolled, mean age was roughly 55 years (range about 23 to 79) and 82.7% were male. Eligibility rules accepted prior anti-PD-1, anti-PD-L1 or anti-CTLA-4 therapy, and around 44% had some.

Sequencing used immunoSEQ multiplex PCR; TCRdb keeps in-frame clones, though not all of them. The sample has roughly 9,400 clones; 60% to 75% are singletons. The V end was cut by 0 bases, the J end by 5 bases, with 16 bases between. CDR1 and CDR2 (germline): SEHNR, FQNEAQ (reference sequence). The CDR3 has 16 amino acids. Study-wide results and limits: Averaging showed that CD8+ T cells had more expanded clones than CD4+ did. Blood T cells, both CD4+ and CD8+, expanded clonally by week 6 at 0.1 to 3.0 mg/kg.

The V gene is TRBV7-9, the J gene TRBJ2-5, with a possible D match to TRBD2 (6 bases). The receptor was isolated from an adult with an advanced solid tumor such as melanoma, head and neck, liver or kidney cancer. The sequencing used CD4+ or CD8+ T cells sorted from blood, collected in a trial of the OX40 agonist ivuxolimab. CDR3 loop: CASSLAPRRGDETQYF. The DNA for the CDR3 is TGTGCCAGCAGCTTAGCCCCCCGGAGGGGTGACGAGACCCAGTACTTC.